In its sample, the clone carrying this T cell receptor (beta chain) was seen once. Its antigen is not identified. The data were taken from a study of shared clonotypes between healthy human individuals. Study outcomes and limitations: Rarefaction gave evidence that sorted-subset sequencing remained incomplete despite large depth. For naive CD4 cells, roughly 4.6% of clonotypes were shared across a few donors.

Trimming took 3 bases from V and 2 from J, leaving 10 bases between them. Germline-derived CDR1 and CDR2 are MNHNY and SVGAGI (reference sequence). This CDR3 contains 14 residues. Positive CCR7 selection of CD45RO-negative cells yielded the naive CD8 cells, and terminally differentiated effector memory CD45RA+ cells were excluded. Only Caucasian adults living in Nashville, Tennessee made up the donor group. The material for each subset, its genomic DNA, was split evenly across several immunoSEQ plates. The protocol was immunoSEQ multiplex PCR, while the TCRdb copy is restricted to in-frame clones and leaves out a portion. The table includes approximately 600,000 clones, about 95% detected once.

The TCR was taken from a woman under 40 in good health. The chain joins TRBV6-6 to TRBJ2-5, with a weak D call TRBD1 (5 bases). Sequenced sample: naive CD8+ T cells sorted from blood. The CDR3 sequence is CASSYLDMQETQYF. The CDR3 DNA follows: TGTGCCAGCAGTTATTTGGACATGCAAGAGACCCAGTACTTC.